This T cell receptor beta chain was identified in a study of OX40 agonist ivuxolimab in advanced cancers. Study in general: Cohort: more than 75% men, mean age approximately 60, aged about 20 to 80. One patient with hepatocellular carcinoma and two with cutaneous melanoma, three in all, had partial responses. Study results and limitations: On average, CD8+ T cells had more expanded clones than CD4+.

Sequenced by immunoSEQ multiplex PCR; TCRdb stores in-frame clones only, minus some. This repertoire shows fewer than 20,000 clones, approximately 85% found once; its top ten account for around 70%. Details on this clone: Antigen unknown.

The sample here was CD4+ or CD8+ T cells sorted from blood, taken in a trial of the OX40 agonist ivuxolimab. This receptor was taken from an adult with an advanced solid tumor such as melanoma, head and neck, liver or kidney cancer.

In DNA form, the CDR3 reads TGTGCCAGCAGCTTAGCTGGGGCAGGGGAGACCCAGTACTTC. Protein product: CASSLAGAGETQYF. The chain carries TRBV5-6 and TRBJ2-5; the D gene is possibly TRBD1 (5 bases). Trimming removed 2 bases at V and 5 bases at J, with 13 bases between. There are 14 residues in the CDR3. Germline CDR1 reads SGHDT; CDR2 reads YYEEEE.